What follows describes a single T cell receptor (beta chain). Its antigen is unknown. This record comes from a study of TIL therapy for anti-PD-1-resistant metastatic lung cancer. Overall study: Tumors were harvested before any PD-1/PD-L1 blockade. Median tumor PD-L1 proportion score was about 6.6%. Most patients had lung adenocarcinoma.

V was shortened by 2 bases and J by 4 bases, with 7 bases between the two germline ends. The V gene's germline CDR1 is SGHAT and CDR2 FQNNGV. CDR3 length: 13 residues. The immunoSEQ assay was v3. Clones were read by immunoSEQ multiplex PCR, and TCRdb kept only the in-frame ones, dropping some. The sample has under 55,000 clones, roughly 85% seen once. This sample's time point: pre-treatment sample, taken before nivolumab and TIL therapy. Study-wide findings and caveats: Patients were highly selected, enriched for treatment-naive, never-smoker and oncogene-addicted cases.

This receptor was taken from a woman between 30 and 79 years old with non-small cell lung cancer. Sequenced material: blood, taken at baseline. The chain employs TRBV11-2 and TRBJ2-3; no reliable D call. The CDR3 nucleotides read TGTGCCAGCAGCTTATACTCCTCAGATACGCAGTATTTT. As protein: CASSLYSSDTQYF.